The 18 T cell receptor beta chains presented below share a single source sample, sequenced in a study of glioma-infiltrating T cells. Amplification of TCR alpha and beta CDR3 regions from RNA used iRepertoire nested multiplex PCR. From the multiplex PCR reads, TCRdb called clonotypes with MiXCR, one entry per CDR3 protein. The data hold more than 95,000 distinct CDR3 sequences, with about 28% observed a single time. Specimen: glioma tissue, nonneoplastic brain tissue, or PBMCs (not recorded which). The source of these receptors is a human donor with low-grade glioma or glioblastoma, undergoing nonglioma brain surgery, or in good health (not recorded which).

About this clonotype: Being one base from a much bigger clone, this may be a read error. V gene TRBV2 combines with J gene TRBJ1-1; D remains unclear. CDR3 size: 13 residues. V was shortened by 8 bases and J by 3 bases, with 13 bases between the two germline ends. Germline V gene sequence: CDR1 SNHLY, CDR2 FYNNEI. The CDR3 spells CASRLAGDTEAFF. The CDR3 DNA sequence: TGTGCCAGCCGCCTGGCAGGTGACACTGAAGCTTTCTTT.

The genes are TRBV12-3 or TRBV12-4 and TRBJ1-5; D unclear. The CDR3 contains 14 residues. The V end lost 6 bases, the J end lost 4 bases, and 13 bases lay between the germline ends. The CDR3 nucleotides read TGTGCCAGCAGGTCTTTACAAGGGAATCAGCCCCAGCATTTT. Its translation: CASRSLQGNQPQHF.

This clonotype came up many times. V gene TRBV27 combines with J gene TRBJ1-1; TRBD1 aligns across 8 bases. V trimming: 10 bases; J trimming: 0 bases; junction bases outside the gene matches: 16. From germline, CDR1 is MNHEY and CDR2 SMNVEV (reference sequence). The CDR3 extends over 17 amino acids. The CDR3 DNA reads TGTGCCAACCTACCGCGGACAGGGCGGACCATGAACACTGAAGCTTTCTTT. This encodes CANLPRTGRTMNTEAFF.

Comments on this clonotype: A read error may be the cause here, since a much bigger clone is one base away. The V and J genes are TRBV6-1 and TRBJ2-2; D uncertain. The CDR3 extends over 13 amino acids. The germline V gene has CDR1 MNHNS and CDR2 SASEGT. The V and J ends lost 6 bases and 6 bases respectively, with 11 bases between them. The CDR3 here is CASSSTKAGELFF. The DNA of the CDR3 is TGTGCCAGCAGCAGTACAAAGGCCGGGGAGCTGTTTTTT.

A remark on this clonotype: One end of the junction does not line up with germline, which may come from a read error. The chain joins TRBV7-2 to TRBJ1-6; D is uncertain. In germline, CDR1 is SGHTA, CDR2 FQGNSA. There are 14 residues in the CDR3. CDR3 loop: CASSNYGDNSPLNF. CDR3 in DNA: TGTGCCAGCAGCAACTACGGGGATAATTCACCCCTCAACTTT.

This clonotype has ten or more counts. V and J are TRBV12-3 or TRBV12-4 and TRBJ2-7, with D uncertain. V was cut by 3 bases and J by 0 bases, with 6 bases left in between. This CDR3 has 13 amino acids. The CDR3 loop is CASSFPSSYEQYF. The CDR3 bases are TGTGCCAGCAGTTTTCCGAGCTCCTACGAGCAGTACTTC.

This chain links TRBV6-1 with TRBJ1-1; D is uncertain. Trimming pared 6 bases from V and 5 bases from J, leaving 10 bases between. CDR1 MNHNS and CDR2 SASEGT come from the germline V gene. The CDR3 runs 12 residues. This CDR3 reads CASSTRGTEAFF. CDR3 in DNA: TGTGCCAGCAGCACCCGAGGGACTGAAGCTTTCTTT.

V gene TRBV7-9 combines with J gene TRBJ1-4, with TRBD1 matching over 8 bases. CDR1 is SEHNR, CDR2 FQNEAQ, per germline (reference sequence). This CDR3 comprises 16 residues. The ends lost 5 bases at V and 5 bases at J; junction bases unmatched: 10. CDR3 DNA: TGTGCCAGCAGCGTCAGGACAGGGACTGAAAATGAAAAACTGTTTTTT. Protein sequence: CASSVRTGTENEKLFF.

In this sample, this clonotype turned up a few times. The chain recombines TRBV3-1 with TRBJ2-7; D gene uncertain. Germline V CDR1 and CDR2: LGHDT, YNNKEL (reference sequence). The CDR3 has 15 residues. V dropped 0 bases and J dropped 4 bases, with 13 bases sitting between them. In DNA, the CDR3 is TGTGCCAGCAGCCAAGACTCTCCCGTGGGATACGAGCAGTACTTC. It is translated as CASSQDSPVGYEQYF.

This clonotype came up many times. This sequence joins TRBV6-2 or TRBV6-3 and TRBJ2-3; D gene ambiguous. Per the germline V gene, CDR1 is MNHEY and CDR2 is SVGEGT. V was cut by 2 bases and J by 0 bases, with 6 bases left in between. The CDR3 spans 14 residues. The CDR3 is CASSYASSTDTQYF. CDR3 nucleotide sequence: TGTGCCAGCAGTTACGCGAGCAGCACAGATACGCAGTATTTT.

The chain combines TRBV5-1 with TRBJ2-5; 8 bases fit TRBD2. This CDR3 is built from 15 residues. Trimming took 5 bases from V and 1 from J; bases not matched to a gene: 7. CDR1 is SGHRS and CDR2 is YFSETQ in the germline V gene. This CDR3 reads CASRPHGGVQETQYF. The CDR3 bases are TGCGCCAGCAGGCCCCACGGGGGGGTCCAAGAGACCCAGTACTTC.

This chain links TRBV3-1 with TRBJ1-2, with D possibly matching TRBD1 (5 bases). The germline V gene encodes CDR1 LGHDT and CDR2 YNNKEL (reference sequence). The CDR3 is 13 amino acids. V was pared by 4 bases and J by 4 bases, with 10 bases between. Here the CDR3 DNA reads TGTGCCAGCAGCCCGGGGGAGTCCTATGGCTACACCTTC. Translating it yields CASSPGESYGYTF.

This clonotype turned up a few times. The gene calls are TRBV29-1 and TRBJ2-2; no clear D gene. The CDR3 loop spans 13 amino acids. V shed 6 bases and J shed 1 base, with 9 bases lying between them. Germline lookup yields CDR1 SQVTM and CDR2 ANQGSEA. DNA of the CDR3: TGCAGCGTCGGACGACAGAACACCGGGGAGCTGTTTTTT. Its protein is CSVGRQNTGELFF.

The sample holds a few counts of this clonotype. V gene TRBV7-9 combines with J gene TRBJ2-1; 15 positions agree with TRBD2. This CDR3 comprises 18 residues. Germline V CDR1 and CDR2: SEHNR, FQNEAQ (reference sequence). Losses at the gene ends were 4 bases for V and 8 bases for J; bases not matched to a gene: 12. CDR3 region: CASSWIAGTSGGLDEQFF. The CDR3 DNA is TGTGCCAGCAGCTGGATTGCCGGGACTAGCGGGGGGTTAGATGAGCAGTTCTTC.

This clonotype has at least ten counts. This chain uses TRBV27 with TRBJ2-5; D not resolved. CDR1 MNHEY and CDR2 SMNVEV come from the germline V gene (reference sequence). Trimming left V 3 bases short and J 5 bases short, with 13 bases between. This CDR3 spans 14 amino acids. The CDR3 reads CASSFPFTRETQYF. DNA of the CDR3: TGTGCCAGCAGTTTCCCCTTCACAAGGGAGACCCAGTACTTC.

A remark on this clonotype: Its ends do not fully match the called genes, so a read error is possible. This chain connects TRBV7-2 to TRBJ1-6, with D perhaps matching TRBD1 (5 bases). The V gene's germline CDR1 is SGHTA and CDR2 FQGNSA. The length of the CDR3 is 14 residues. DNA of the CDR3: TGTGCCAGCAGCAATGGACAAGCAAATTCACTCCTCCACTTT. Its translation is CASSNGQANSLLHF.

The V call is TRBV3-1, the J call TRBJ1-1, with a possible D match to TRBD1 (5 bases). The V gene's germline CDR1 is LGHDT and CDR2 YNNKEL (reference sequence). This CDR3 has 14 amino acids. Trimming took off 8 bases at V and 1 base at J, with 14 bases between the two ends. CDR3 in amino acids: CASSTLTGNTEAFF. In nucleotides, the CDR3 is TGTGCCAGCTCGACCCTAACAGGGAACACTGAAGCTTTCTTT.

Worth noting for this clonotype: This clone may be a read error of a much larger clone one base away. This chain links TRBV12-3 or TRBV12-4 with TRBJ1-5; tentatively, D is TRBD1 (5 bases). This CDR3 has 15 residues. DNA for the CDR3: TGTGCCAGCAGTTTGACAGACTTTAGCAATCAGCCCCAGGATTTT. This translates into CASSLTDFSNQPQDF.